This TCR beta chain was identified during a study of spatial heterogeneity in lung cancer. By its share, this clonotype is medium-sized (0.01 to 0.1%). Via MiXCR, TCRdb re-called the 5' RACE reads, giving one row per CDR3 protein. This sample yields about 120,000 distinct CDR3 sequences, of which over 9% are seen a single time; approximately 17% belongs to the top ten. Documented time point: blood at routine non-recurrence follow-up after resection. Sequencing covered unsorted whole RNA taken from tumor, nontumor lung or frozen PBMC. The CDR3 has 16 amino acids. Trimming took 2 bases from V and 5 from J; bases not matched to a gene: 10. In germline, CDR1 is DFQATT, CDR2 SNEGSKA (reference sequence).

The gene calls are TRBV20-1 and TRBJ2-3, with 10 bases lining up with TRBD2. The input for sequencing was PBMCs, taken at follow-up. The sequence derives from a male donor with early-stage non-small cell lung cancer. Here the CDR3 reads CSARMASGGAVDTQYF. In DNA, the CDR3 is TGCAGTGCTAGAATGGCCAGCGGGGGGGCCGTAGATACGCAGTATTTT.